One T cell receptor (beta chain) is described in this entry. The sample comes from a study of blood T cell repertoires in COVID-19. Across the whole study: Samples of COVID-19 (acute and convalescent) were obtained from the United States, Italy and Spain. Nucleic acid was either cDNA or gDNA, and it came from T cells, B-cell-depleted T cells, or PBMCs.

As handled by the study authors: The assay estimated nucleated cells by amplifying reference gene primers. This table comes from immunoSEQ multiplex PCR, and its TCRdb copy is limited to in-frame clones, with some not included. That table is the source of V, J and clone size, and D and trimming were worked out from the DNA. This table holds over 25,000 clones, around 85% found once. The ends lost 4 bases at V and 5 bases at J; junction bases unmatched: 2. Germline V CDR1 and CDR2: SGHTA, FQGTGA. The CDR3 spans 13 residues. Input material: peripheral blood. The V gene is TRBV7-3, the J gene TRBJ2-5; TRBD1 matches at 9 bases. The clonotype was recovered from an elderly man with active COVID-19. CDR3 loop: CASSSGTGETQYF. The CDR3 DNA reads TGTGCCAGCAGCTCCGGGACAGGGGAGACCCAGTACTTC.